One sample yielded the 32 T cell receptor beta chains listed below, sequenced in a study of siplizumab effects on memory and regulatory T cells. TCRdb's table, derived via immunoSEQ multiplex PCR, lists solely in-frame clones and lacks some. Here the sample spans roughly 110,000 clones, around 93% being singletons. Material for sequencing was non-Treg CD4+ T cells sorted from blood. Source of these receptors: a human donor in good health.

The genes are TRBV7-2 and TRBJ2-7; D could derive from TRBD1 or TRBD2 (5 bases each). This CDR3 region has 15 residues. Trimming took 5 bases from V and 2 from J, leaving 16 bases between them. Germline V CDR1 and CDR2: SGHTA, FQGNSA. The CDR3 reads CASSTRSGDPYEQYF. In DNA form, the CDR3 reads TGTGCCAGCAGCACCCGGTCCGGGGACCCCTACGAGCAGTACTTC.

The CDR3 coding sequence is TGTGCCACCACCCTCGGCGTAGCCTATAATTCACCCCTCCACTTT. It encodes CATTLGVAYNSPLHF. This chain joins TRBV2 and TRBJ1-6; the D is unclear. The CDR3 contains 15 residues. Trimming removed 10 bases at V and 2 bases at J, with 15 bases between. Germline CDR1 is SNHLY and CDR2 is FYNNEI.

The chain uses TRBV7-9 and TRBJ2-7; D is perhaps TRBD1 or TRBD2 (5 bases each). The CDR3 totals 14 residues. Trimming left V 3 bases short and J 5 bases short, with 14 bases between. Germline-derived CDR1 and CDR2 are SEHNR and FQNEAQ (reference sequence). Here the CDR3 DNA reads TGTGCCAGCAGCTTCCAGGGAGAAGTCAACGAGCAGTACTTC. Protein sequence: CASSFQGEVNEQYF. Complete variable domain (other parts from reference TRBV7-9 and TRBJ2-7): DTGVSQNPRHKITKRGQNVTFRCDPISEHNRLYWYRQTLGQGPEFLTYFQNEAQLEKSRLLSDRFSAERPKGSFSTLEIQRTEQGDSAMYLCASSFQGEVNEQYFGPGTRLTVT.

V is TRBV25-1 and J is TRBJ1-6, with D possibly being TRBD1 (6 bases). Per the germline V gene, CDR1 is MGHDK and CDR2 is SYGVNS. The CDR3 consists of 14 residues. V was cut by 2 bases and J by 9 bases, with 11 bases left in between. CDR3 in amino acids: CASSERGFGSPLHF. The CDR3 DNA reads as TGTGCCAGCAGTGAAAGGGGGTTCGGTTCACCCCTCCACTTT.

The chain recombines TRBV4-2 with TRBJ2-3; 11 nucleotides line up with TRBD2. This CDR3 spans 18 amino acids. V was pared by 4 bases and J by 2 bases, with 11 bases of the junction left unmatched. The germline V gene encodes CDR1 LGHNA and CDR2 YNFKEQ. The CDR3 protein is CASSPITGTSGNTDTQYF. CDR3 coding DNA: TGTGCCAGCAGCCCCATTACTGGGACTAGCGGAAACACAGATACGCAGTATTTT.

The chain joins TRBV11-2 to TRBJ2-7; perhaps TRBD1 as D (6 bases). The V and J ends lost 3 bases and 4 bases respectively, with 19 bases between them. The CDR3 totals 16 residues. The V gene's germline CDR1 is SGHAT and CDR2 FQNNGV. This CDR3 is CASSFLPGDQGYEQYF. The CDR3, as DNA: TGTGCCAGCAGCTTTCTCCCAGGGGATCAAGGATACGAGCAGTACTTC.

The rearrangement joins TRBV23-1 to TRBJ1-4; D unclear. TRBV23-1 carries the ORF label, with uncertain function. This CDR3 has 13 amino acids. V was pared by 4 bases and J by 8 bases, with 11 bases between. The chain's CDR3 is CASSRGECEKLFF. The CDR3 DNA is TGCGCCAGCAGTCGCGGGGAGTGCGAAAAACTGTTTTTT.

The rearrangement uses TRBV5-1 and TRBJ1-3; D remains unclear. Trimming took off 2 bases at V and 1 base at J, with 4 bases between the two ends. The CDR3 loop spans 13 amino acids. Germline lookup yields CDR1 SGHRS and CDR2 YFSETQ. This CDR3 reads CASSLESGNTIYF. The CDR3 DNA reads as TGCGCCAGCAGCTTAGAATCTGGAAACACCATATATTTT.

This clone was seen only once. CDR3 bases: TGTGCCAGCAGCCCTGGCGCCCGGACAGTTCAAGAGACCCAGTACTTC. Its protein product is CASSPGARTVQETQYF. V and J are TRBV7-9 and TRBJ2-5; a weak D match, TRBD1 (6 bases). Germline V gene lookup returns CDR1 SEHNR and CDR2 FQNEAQ (reference sequence). This CDR3 spans 16 amino acids. V shed 5 bases and J shed 2 bases, with 18 bases lying between them.

The V and J genes are TRBV19 and TRBJ2-7; 9 bases match TRBD1. This CDR3 is built from 14 residues. Germline-derived CDR1 and CDR2 are LNHDA and SQIVND (reference sequence). V trimming: 3 bases; J trimming: 4 bases; junction bases outside the gene matches: 4. CDR3 DNA sequence: TGTGCCAGTAGTATCGAGACAGGGGGGTACGAGCAGTACTTC. Residues: CASSIETGGYEQYF.

The chain carries TRBV18 and TRBJ2-7; D is possibly TRBD1 (6 bases). V was trimmed by 5 bases and J by 2 bases, leaving 19 bases between them. Germline assignment: CDR1 KGHSH and CDR2 LQKENI. The CDR3 extends over 16 amino acids. Here the CDR3 reads CASSANSGVPTYEQYF. The CDR3 DNA reads as TGTGCCAGCTCAGCCAATTCAGGGGTCCCAACCTACGAGCAGTACTTC. The full variable domain, rest sourced from reference TRBV18 and TRBJ2-7, is NAGVMQNPRHLVRRRGQEARLRCSPMKGHSHVYWYRQLPEEGLKFMVYLQKENIIDESGMPKERFSAEFPKEGPSILRIQQVVRGDSAAYFCASSANSGVPTYEQYFGPGTRLTVT.

The chain couples TRBV6-4 to TRBJ2-5, with 7 nucleotides matching TRBD1. The CDR3 is 14 amino acids. V shed 6 bases and J 5 bases; nucleotides not matched to a gene: 9. Germline values: CDR1 MRHNA, CDR2 SNTAGT. CDR3 amino acids: CASSRQGGSETQYF. CDR3 DNA sequence: TGTGCCAGCAGCCGACAGGGTGGCTCGGAGACCCAGTACTTC.

J is TRBJ2-7 and V is TRBV27; 11 bases are shared with TRBD1. CDR1 is MNHEY and CDR2 is SMNVEV in the germline V gene (reference sequence). The ends lost 6 bases at V and 4 bases at J; junction bases unmatched: 8. There are 15 residues in the CDR3. The CDR3 sequence: CASSRPRDRGYEQYF. The CDR3 bases are TGTGCCAGCAGCAGACCCCGGGACAGGGGGTACGAGCAGTACTTC.

The chain is built from TRBV7-2 and TRBJ2-7, with D possibly TRBD1 on 6 matching bases. The V gene's germline CDR1 is SGHTA and CDR2 FQGNSA. V gave up 10 bases and J gave up 0 bases, with 19 bases separating them. The CDR3 has 15 amino acids. The CDR3 here is CATGTTGFSSYEQYF. DNA for the CDR3: TGTGCCACGGGTACTACAGGGTTTAGCTCCTACGAGCAGTACTTC.

The chain uses TRBV4-1 and TRBJ2-1; the D is unclear. The germline V gene has CDR1 MGHRA and CDR2 YSYEKL. The CDR3 covers 13 residues. Trimming removed 3 bases from V and 9 bases from J, with 12 bases in between. For the CDR3, the DNA is TGCGCCAGCAGCCACGCGTTTGTGGGTGAGCAGTTCTTC. This encodes CASSHAFVGEQFF.

This chain joins TRBV11-3 and TRBJ1-1, with D perhaps TRBD1 (5 bases). The germline CDR1 and CDR2 sequences are SGHNT and YENEEA. Trimming removed 0 bases at V and 10 bases at J, with 12 bases between. The CDR3 has 13 amino acids. The CDR3 region is CASSLEQGSPAFF. CDR3 bases: TGTGCCAGCAGCTTAGAGCAGGGAAGTCCAGCTTTCTTT.

The gene calls are TRBV6-5 and TRBJ2-7; D perhaps matches TRBD1 (6 bases). The CDR3 is 14 residues long. The germline V gene has CDR1 MNHEY and CDR2 SVGAGI. The V end lost 2 bases, the J end lost 4 bases, and 12 bases lay between the germline ends. In DNA form, the CDR3 reads TGTGCCAGCAGTTACGGGACACAAAAATACGAGCAGTACTTC. Protein sequence: CASSYGTQKYEQYF.

This chain joins TRBV14 and TRBJ1-1; the match to TRBD1 covers 9 bases. Trimming at V came to 4 bases and at J to 3 bases, leaving 12 bases not matched to a gene. CDR3 length: 17 amino acids. Germline V gene data show CDR1 as SGHDN and CDR2 as FVKESK. This CDR3 reads CASSPPWGDRGDTEAFF. DNA for the CDR3: TGTGCCAGCAGCCCGCCCTGGGGAGACAGGGGGGACACTGAAGCTTTCTTT.

The chain recombines TRBV27 with TRBJ2-5; maybe TRBD2 (6 bases). The V gene lost 8 bases and the J gene lost 5 bases, with 15 bases spanning the gap. Germline V gene sequence: CDR1 MNHEY, CDR2 SMNVEV (reference sequence). This CDR3 contains 13 residues. The CDR3: CASRSGSGETQYF. In nucleotides, the CDR3 is TGTGCCAGCCGTAGCGGCTCGGGGGAGACCCAGTACTTC.

This clone was counted once. In DNA, the CDR3 is TGTGCCAGCAGCATCCAGGGAAGGAGGGAAGCTTTCTTT. Translation gives CASSIQGRREAFF. This chain joins TRBV11-2 and TRBJ1-1; maybe TRBD1 (5 bases). Per the germline V gene, CDR1 is SGHAT and CDR2 is FQNNGV. CDR3 length: 13 residues. V was clipped by 5 bases and J by 8 bases, with 15 bases between them.

The rearrangement links TRBV7-7 to TRBJ2-2; possible D gene TRBD2, 5 bases. In germline, CDR1 is SSHAT, CDR2 FNYEAQ (reference sequence). V was pared by 3 bases and J by 2 bases, with 10 bases between. The CDR3 sequence is 15 residues long. CDR3 sequence reads: CASSFGLGNTGELFF. In DNA, the CDR3 is TGTGCCAGCAGCTTCGGACTTGGCAACACCGGGGAGCTGTTTTTT.

This clone was picked up one time. The chain carries TRBV28 and TRBJ2-6; D remains unclear. Germline values: CDR1 MDHEN, CDR2 SYDVKM. The CDR3 is 16 residues long. V lost 5 bases and J lost 2, with 13 bases in between. CDR3 sequence (DNA): TGTGCCAGCAGTAGTCTTGCATTTACTGGGGCCAACGTCCTGACTTTC. Amino acids: CASSSLAFTGANVLTF.

Written as DNA, the CDR3 is TGTGCCATCAGTCCGCAGGGGGCAAACGAGCAGTACTTC. Amino acid sequence: CAISPQGANEQYF. The V gene is TRBV10-3, the J gene TRBJ2-7; 8 bases fit TRBD1. CDR1 is ENHRY, CDR2 SYGVKD, per germline. The ends lost 5 bases at V and 5 bases at J; junction bases unmatched: 5. There are 13 residues in the CDR3.

The chain employs TRBV13 and TRBJ2-3; 7 bases align to TRBD1. The trim removed 5 bases at V and 2 bases at J, leaving 7 bases unmatched. Germline assignment: CDR1 PRHDT and CDR2 FYEKMQ (reference sequence). This CDR3 region has 15 residues. The CDR3 bases are TGTGCCAGCAGCAGACAGGGCGCAGACACAGATACGCAGTATTTT. This sequence encodes CASSRQGADTDTQYF.

This rearrangement joins TRBV11-3 to TRBJ2-5, with 7 bases lining up with TRBD1. J gave up 2 bases and V 5 bases, and 14 bases lay outside the gene matches. This CDR3 has 17 amino acids. Germline V gives CDR1 SGHNT, CDR2 YENEEA. The CDR3 DNA follows: TGTGCCAGCAGCGTAGTTCAGGGGGAAACTCGGCAAGAGACCCAGTACTTC. It translates to CASSVVQGETRQETQYF. Variable domain in full (rest from reference TRBV11-3 and TRBJ2-5): EAGVVQSPRYKIIEKKQPVAFWCNPISGHNTLYWYLQNLGQGPELLIRYENEEAVDDSQLPKDRFSAERLKGVDSTLKIQPAELGDSAVYLCASSVVQGETRQETQYFGPGTRLLVL.

The CDR3 reads CAISGQGINTWFTEAFF. In DNA form, the CDR3 reads TGTGCCATCAGCGGACAGGGTATAAACACCTGGTTCACTGAAGCTTTCTTT. This chain links TRBV10-3 with TRBJ1-1, with 8 bases that match TRBD1. CDR3 length equals 17 residues. The V and J ends lost 6 bases and 4 bases, in that order; junction bases with no gene match: 16. Germline CDR1 ENHRY, CDR2 SYGVKD.

The chain couples TRBV2 to TRBJ2-1; TRBD1 might be the D (6 bases). The CDR3 is 15 amino acids. Germline V gives CDR1 SNHLY, CDR2 FYNNEI. Trimming shortened V by 2 bases and J by 4 bases, and 12 bases separated the two germline ends. DNA of the CDR3: TGTGCCAGCAGTGAAAATCAAGGGGGATACAATGAGCAGTTCTTC. It yields the protein CASSENQGGYNEQFF.

V and J are TRBV6-5 and TRBJ1-1, with 8 bases fitting TRBD1. Germline lookup yields CDR1 MNHEY and CDR2 SVGAGI. This CDR3 comprises 15 residues. The ends lost 5 bases at V and 3 bases at J; junction bases unmatched: 8. This CDR3 is CASSAYTGGDTEAFF. CDR3 DNA sequence: TGTGCCAGCAGTGCCTATACAGGGGGGGACACTGAAGCTTTCTTT.

DNA of the CDR3: TGTGCCAGCAGCCGGGTGGTGGGGGTTGAAGCTTTCTTT. Translation gives CASSRVVGVEAFF. The chain couples TRBV13 to TRBJ1-1, with D possibly being TRBD1 (5 bases). Trimming stripped 5 bases from V and 7 bases from J, with 14 bases between. The CDR3 runs 13 residues. CDR1 is PRHDT, CDR2 FYEKMQ, per germline (reference sequence).

Only one count was recorded for this clone. The chain joins TRBV6-5 to TRBJ1-2; D remains ambiguous. Germline CDR1 reads MNHEY; CDR2 reads SVGAGI. The CDR3 has 15 amino acids. V lost 5 bases to trimming and J lost 6 bases, with 19 bases between them. CDR3: CASSPMEGGRHGYTF. Written as DNA, the CDR3 is TGTGCCAGCAGTCCAATGGAGGGAGGCAGGCATGGCTACACCTTC.

The chain combines TRBV12-2 with TRBJ2-5. The J call could be wrong; TRBJ2-7 is a better fit for the DNA end. TRBV12-2 is designated a pseudogene. The CDR3 loop spans 13 amino acids. CDR3 in amino acids: CASRLDPGGEQYF. CDR3 nucleotides: TGTGCAAGTCGCTTAGACCCCGGGGGCGAGCAGTACTTC.

This clone occurred a few times. V gene TRBV18 combines with J gene TRBJ1-1; no definite D call. Trimming left V 0 bases short and J 7 bases short, with 6 bases between. Germline V gene sequence: CDR1 KGHSH, CDR2 LQKENI. CDR3 size: 12 residues. Here the CDR3 DNA reads TGTGCCAGCTCACCACCCATTGGTGAAGCTTTCTTT. Its translation is CASSPPIGEAFF.